This passage covers 9 T cell receptor beta chains from one sample sequenced in a study of CD8 T cells in ankylosing spondylitis. Findings of the study overall: There was a TCR beta motif, made of roughly eight highly homologous variants, that appeared characteristic of ankylosing spondylitis blood.

Their recognized antigens are unknown. TCRdb re-called the 5' RACE reads with MiXCR, one entry per CDR3 protein. The table has about 750,000 distinct CDR3 sequences, 15% to 20% seen once. The sample consisted of blood, either unsorted or a sorted T cell fraction (not recorded which). The receptors originated from a male donor with ankylosing spondylitis.

In regard to this clonotype: The junction and the germline gene differ at one end; a read error may be behind it. V is TRBV12-3 or TRBV12-4 and J is TRBJ1-3; 8 bases map to TRBD1. The CDR3 length is 13 residues. The CDR3 here is CASRQGAGDTIYF. CDR3 bases: TGTGCCAGCAGGCAGGGGGCTGGAGACACCATATATTTT.

This clonotype showed up many times. The rearrangement joins TRBV5-1 to TRBJ2-3; D not certain. The ends were cut back, 4 bases at V and 1 base at J, with 16 bases in the middle. CDR1 and CDR2 (germline): SGHRS, YFSETQ. The CDR3 covers 16 residues. CDR3: CASSPSPVSRTDTQYF. The CDR3 nucleotides read TGCGCCAGCAGCCCCTCTCCGGTCAGTCGCACAGATACGCAGTATTTT.

This clonotype was counted between two and nine times. This chain connects TRBV5-6 to TRBJ2-2; 12 bases line up with TRBD2. The CDR3 contains 18 residues. Per the germline V gene, CDR1 is SGHDT and CDR2 is YYEEEE. V dropped 0 bases and J dropped 4; count of bases not matched to a gene: 7. The CDR3 nucleotides are TGTGCCAGCAGCTTGGGACGACTAGCGGGAGATATCACCGGGGAGCTGTTTTTT. Amino acid sequence: CASSLGRLAGDITGELFF.

This clonotype was detected a few times. Written as DNA, the CDR3 is TGCAGTGCTAGAGATCGCGGGACTTCCTACAATGAGCAGTTCTTC. Translating it yields CSARDRGTSYNEQFF. The chain couples TRBV20-1 to TRBJ2-1; possibly TRBD2 for D (6 bases). V was clipped by 0 bases and J by 1 base, with 10 bases between them. This CDR3 is built from 15 residues. Germline CDR1 and CDR2: DFQATT and SNEGSKA (reference sequence).

This clonotype was counted only a few times. The V and J genes are TRBV10-3 and TRBJ2-7; 9 bases are a match to TRBD2. The CDR3 totals 16 residues. The V segment lost 0 bases and the J segment 2 bases; nucleotides outside the gene matches: 5. The germline V gene encodes CDR1 ENHRY and CDR2 SYGVKD. CDR3 residues: CAISESTSGATYEQYF. DNA for the CDR3: TGTGCCATCAGTGAGTCGACTAGCGGCGCTACCTACGAGCAGTACTTC.

The V gene is TRBV9, the J gene TRBJ1-6; no clear D. The V and J ends lost 0 bases and 6 bases respectively, with 10 bases between them. The CDR3 loop spans 15 amino acids. Germline lookup yields CDR1 SGDLS and CDR2 YYNGEE. The CDR3 sequence: CASSVDGGPNSPLHF. CDR3 DNA sequence: TGTGCCAGCAGCGTAGATGGCGGTCCTAATTCACCCCTCCACTTT.

The rearrangement joins TRBV3-1 to TRBJ2-7; D may be TRBD1 or TRBD2 (5 bases each). Deletions cut 2 bases from V and 0 bases from J, with 14 bases between. The CDR3 spans 16 residues. CDR1 LGHDT and CDR2 YNNKEL come from the germline V gene (reference sequence). The DNA of the CDR3 is TGTGCCAGCAGCCAAAACCGGGACGGCCTCTCCTACGAGCAGTACTTC. As protein: CASSQNRDGLSYEQYF.

The V gene is TRBV12-3 or TRBV12-4, the J gene TRBJ1-1; D remains unclear. This CDR3 is 15 amino acids long. V was shortened by 3 bases and J by 0 bases, with 11 bases between the two germline ends. The CDR3 is CASSFIGRMNTEAFF. The CDR3 bases are TGTGCCAGCAGTTTCATCGGGAGAATGAACACTGAAGCTTTCTTT.

The gene calls are TRBV25-1 and TRBJ2-5, with 12 positions matching TRBD2. The germline V gene encodes CDR1 MGHDK and CDR2 SYGVNS. J lost 3 bases, V lost 1 base, and 3 bases had no gene match. This CDR3 spans 16 amino acids. CDR3 DNA: TGTGCCAGCAGTGAATTGAGGACTAGCGGGAAAGAGACCCAGTACTTC. Its protein is CASSELRTSGKETQYF.